This is a list of T cell receptor beta chains from one sample in a study of blood T cell repertoires in COVID-19. Some clones are missing from TCRdb's copy, which holds only in-frame ones; the method was immunoSEQ multiplex PCR. The table shows under 400,000 clones, with approximately 90% occurring only once. The specimen sequenced was peripheral blood. The receptors shown here come from a woman in her sixties with COVID-19, enrolled during active disease. Both conserved end residues are part of each CDR3. Fields, in order: J gene, V gene, clone size, D gene, CDR3 DNA, CDR3 protein. A D gene is named only where the DNA matches it firmly. Size values are once, few and many counts, or a class for expanded clones, and some rows have none.

j_gene: TRBJ2-5
v_gene: TRBV11-1
abundance: .
d_gene: TRBD1
CDR3nt: TGTGCCAGCAGCTACGGACAGGGCGAGTTAGAGACCCAGTACTTC
CDR3aa: CASSYGQGELETQYF

j_gene: TRBJ1-1
v_gene: TRBV7-3
abundance: .
d_gene: .
CDR3nt: TGTGCCAGCAGCCGCGCCAGACTTGGGGGGGCTTTCTTT
CDR3aa: CASSRARLGGAFF

j_gene: TRBJ1-6
v_gene: TRBV12-3/TRBV12-4
abundance: .
d_gene: .
CDR3nt: TGTGCCAGCAGTCGAGAGAATTCACCCCTCCACTTT
CDR3aa: CASSRENSPLHF

j_gene: TRBJ2-7
v_gene: TRBV7-2
abundance: .
d_gene: .
CDR3nt: TGTGCCAGCAGCCCGCTGGGCGGGACTTGGGAGCAGTACTTC
CDR3aa: CASSPLGGTWEQYF

j_gene: TRBJ2-1
v_gene: TRBV30
abundance: .
d_gene: .
CDR3nt: TGTGCCTGGGTAGGCCTGCGGAGCGGGCAGCAGTTCTTC
CDR3aa: CAWVGLRSGQQFF

j_gene: TRBJ1-2
v_gene: TRBV10-3
abundance: .
d_gene: TRBD1
CDR3nt: TGTGCCACCAACTCCGGACAGGGGGCTAAAATGTATGGCTACACCTTC
CDR3aa: CATNSGQGAKMYGYTF

j_gene: TRBJ2-7
v_gene: TRBV4-1
abundance: .
d_gene: TRBD1
CDR3nt: TGCGCCAGCAGCCAGTCGGGACAGGGGGCCTACGAGCAGTACTTC
CDR3aa: CASSQSGQGAYEQYF

j_gene: TRBJ2-7
v_gene: TRBV4-1
abundance: .
d_gene: .
CDR3nt: TGCGCCAGCAGCCAAGTTCTCGACAGGACCTACGAGCAGTACTTC
CDR3aa: CASSQVLDRTYEQYF

j_gene: TRBJ1-2
v_gene: TRBV15
abundance: .
d_gene: .
CDR3nt: TGTGCCACCAGCAGAGATCGGGGGGAGGGCTATGGCTACACCTTC
CDR3aa: CATSRDRGEGYGYTF

j_gene: TRBJ1-4
v_gene: TRBV15
abundance: .
d_gene: .
CDR3nt: TGTGCCACCAGCAGAGATGTGGCAAGAAATGAAAAACTGTTTTTT
CDR3aa: CATSRDVARNEKLFF

j_gene: TRBJ2-7
v_gene: TRBV2
abundance: .
d_gene: TRBD1
CDR3nt: TGTGCCAGCAACGGACAGGGATTCTCCTACGAGCAGTACTTC
CDR3aa: CASNGQGFSYEQYF

j_gene: TRBJ1-1
v_gene: TRBV4-2
abundance: many
d_gene: .
CDR3nt: TGTGCCAGCAGCTTAGGGGCGAACACTGAAGCTTTCTTT
CDR3aa: CASSLGANTEAFF

j_gene: TRBJ2-3
v_gene: TRBV2
abundance: .
d_gene: .
CDR3nt: TGTGCCAGCACCGGGGAGGACACAGATACGCAGTATTTT
CDR3aa: CASTGEDTDTQYF

j_gene: TRBJ2-3
v_gene: TRBV19
abundance: .
d_gene: .
CDR3nt: TGTGCCAGCGGGGTGGATACGCAGTATTTT
CDR3aa: CASGVDTQYF

j_gene: TRBJ2-1
v_gene: TRBV6-5
abundance: .
d_gene: .
CDR3nt: TGTGCCAGCTCCCGTGGGGGGAATGAGCAGTTCTTC
CDR3aa: CASSRGGNEQFF

j_gene: TRBJ1-2
v_gene: TRBV19
abundance: .
d_gene: TRBD1
CDR3nt: TGTGCCAGTAGTAAAGGACAGGGGAACTACTATGGCTACACCTTC
CDR3aa: CASSKGQGNYYGYTF

j_gene: TRBJ2-7
v_gene: TRBV28
abundance: .
d_gene: .
CDR3nt: TGTGCCAGCATCACCGGGAGCACTAGGGACGAGCAGTACTTC
CDR3aa: CASITGSTRDEQYF

j_gene: TRBJ1-1
v_gene: TRBV11-3
abundance: few
d_gene: TRBD1
CDR3nt: TGTGCCAGCAGCCGAGGGACAGGGGGCTCAAGGTTGACTGAAGCTTTCTTT
CDR3aa: CASSRGTGGSRLTEAFF

j_gene: TRBJ1-1
v_gene: TRBV7-9
abundance: .
d_gene: .
CDR3nt: TGTGCCAGCAGCTTAACTGTTAACACTGAAGCTTTCTTT
CDR3aa: CASSLTVNTEAFF

j_gene: TRBJ1-5
v_gene: TRBV6-1
abundance: .
d_gene: .
CDR3nt: TGTGCCAGCAGTGAAGCCCAGGGGTCCATCCAGCCCCAGCATTTT
CDR3aa: CASSEAQGSIQPQHF

j_gene: TRBJ1-1
v_gene: TRBV19
abundance: .
d_gene: .
CDR3nt: TGTGCCAGTAGTATCGGACATCCGAACACTGAAGCTTTCTTT
CDR3aa: CASSIGHPNTEAFF

j_gene: TRBJ1-1
v_gene: TRBV6-5
abundance: .
d_gene: TRBD1
CDR3nt: TGTGCCAGCAGTTACACCGGACAGGCGGCTGAAGCTTTCTTT
CDR3aa: CASSYTGQAAEAFF

j_gene: TRBJ1-1
v_gene: TRBV14
abundance: .
d_gene: TRBD1
CDR3nt: TGTGCCAGCAGCGGGGCGACAGGGAAGAACACTGAAGCTTTCTTT
CDR3aa: CASSGATGKNTEAFF

j_gene: TRBJ2-3
v_gene: TRBV4-2
abundance: .
d_gene: .
CDR3nt: TGTGCCAGCAGCCAAGTCAGACGGGACACAGATACGCAGTATTTT
CDR3aa: CASSQVRRDTDTQYF

j_gene: TRBJ2-1
v_gene: TRBV19
abundance: .
d_gene: TRBD2
CDR3nt: TGTGCCAGTATCCAAACCGGGACTAGCGTGTTCAATGAGCAGTTCTTC
CDR3aa: CASIQTGTSVFNEQFF

j_gene: TRBJ1-1
v_gene: TRBV25-1
abundance: .
d_gene: .
CDR3nt: TGTGCCAGCGCGAACAGATTCCAGAACACTGAAGCTTTCTTT
CDR3aa: CASANRFQNTEAFF

j_gene: TRBJ2-7
v_gene: TRBV7-2
abundance: .
d_gene: .
CDR3nt: TGTGCCAGCAGCTTGTCCGGGGTCCCCTACGAGCAGTACTTC
CDR3aa: CASSLSGVPYEQYF

j_gene: TRBJ1-2
v_gene: TRBV5-8
abundance: .
d_gene: TRBD1
CDR3nt: TGTGCCAGCAGCCGGGACAGAGTCTATGGCTACACCTTC
CDR3aa: CASSRDRVYGYTF

j_gene: TRBJ2-3
v_gene: TRBV11-3
abundance: .
d_gene: .
CDR3nt: TGTGCCAGCACCCTTAGGTTCCGGGGGAGCACAGATACGCAGTATTTT
CDR3aa: CASTLRFRGSTDTQYF

j_gene: TRBJ2-5
v_gene: TRBV18
abundance: .
d_gene: .
CDR3nt: TGTGCCAGCTCACCAGCGGGCCGAGAGACCCAGTACTTC
CDR3aa: CASSPAGRETQYF

j_gene: TRBJ2-2
v_gene: TRBV19
abundance: .
d_gene: TRBD2
CDR3nt: TGTGCCAGTAGTATCGGGGGGGTCACCGGGGAGCTGTTTTTT
CDR3aa: CASSIGGVTGELFF

j_gene: TRBJ1-2
v_gene: TRBV4-1
abundance: .
d_gene: TRBD1
CDR3nt: TGCGCCAGCAGCCAAGGGGCAGGGGGCGGCGGCTATGGCTACACCTTC
CDR3aa: CASSQGAGGGGYGYTF

j_gene: TRBJ1-3
v_gene: TRBV6-5
abundance: .
d_gene: .
CDR3nt: TGTGCCAGTCTACAGGGACGGGTAACTGGAAACACCATATATTTT
CDR3aa: CASLQGRVTGNTIYF

j_gene: TRBJ2-2
v_gene: TRBV7-7
abundance: once
d_gene: .
CDR3nt: TGTGCTAGCAGCTCGTCCCTGAGCCTGAACACCGGGGAGCTGTTTTTT
CDR3aa: CASSSSLSLNTGELFF

j_gene: TRBJ1-3
v_gene: TRBV25-1
abundance: .
d_gene: .
CDR3nt: TGTGCCAGCAGAATAACAGGTTCTGGAAACACCATATATTTT
CDR3aa: CASRITGSGNTIYF

j_gene: TRBJ2-7
v_gene: TRBV6-5
abundance: few
d_gene: TRBD2
CDR3nt: TGTGCCAGCAGTACACTAGCGGGGACCTACGAGCAGTACTTC
CDR3aa: CASSTLAGTYEQYF